The present TCR beta chain was sequenced within a study of T cell changes during pregnancy in multiple sclerosis. Germline values: CDR1 MNHNS, CDR2 SASEGT. The CDR3 has 14 amino acids. V lost 0 bases, J lost 6 bases, and 9 bases lay in between. The assay was immunoSEQ multiplex PCR, and TCRdb's table has in-frame clones only and misses some. The profile covers fewer than 65,000 clones, with about nine tenths appearing a single time and 0.76% taken by the ten largest. This TCR was sampled from a female donor with multiple sclerosis, enrolled in a pregnancy study. The chain links TRBV6-1 to TRBJ1-5; TRBD1 might be the D (6 bases). Sequenced material: CD4+ T cells from peripheral blood mononuclear cells, taken in the first trimester of pregnancy. The CDR3, as DNA: TGTGCCAGCAGTGAAGCGGGGGGGCCTCAGCCCCAGCATTTT. Protein: CASSEAGGPQPQHF.